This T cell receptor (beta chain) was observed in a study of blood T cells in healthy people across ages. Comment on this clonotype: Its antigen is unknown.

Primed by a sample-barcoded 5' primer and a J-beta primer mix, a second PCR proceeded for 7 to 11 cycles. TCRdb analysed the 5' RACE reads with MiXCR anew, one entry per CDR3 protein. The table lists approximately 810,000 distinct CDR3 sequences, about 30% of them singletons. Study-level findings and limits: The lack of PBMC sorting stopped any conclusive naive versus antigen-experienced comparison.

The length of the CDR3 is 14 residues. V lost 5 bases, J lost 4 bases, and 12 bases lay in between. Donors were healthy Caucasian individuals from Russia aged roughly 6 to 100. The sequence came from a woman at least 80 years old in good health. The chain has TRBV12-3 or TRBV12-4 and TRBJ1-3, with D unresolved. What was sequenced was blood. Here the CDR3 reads CASSPSWMGNTIYF. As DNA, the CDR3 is TGTGCCAGCAGTCCATCTTGGATGGGAAACACCATATATTTT.